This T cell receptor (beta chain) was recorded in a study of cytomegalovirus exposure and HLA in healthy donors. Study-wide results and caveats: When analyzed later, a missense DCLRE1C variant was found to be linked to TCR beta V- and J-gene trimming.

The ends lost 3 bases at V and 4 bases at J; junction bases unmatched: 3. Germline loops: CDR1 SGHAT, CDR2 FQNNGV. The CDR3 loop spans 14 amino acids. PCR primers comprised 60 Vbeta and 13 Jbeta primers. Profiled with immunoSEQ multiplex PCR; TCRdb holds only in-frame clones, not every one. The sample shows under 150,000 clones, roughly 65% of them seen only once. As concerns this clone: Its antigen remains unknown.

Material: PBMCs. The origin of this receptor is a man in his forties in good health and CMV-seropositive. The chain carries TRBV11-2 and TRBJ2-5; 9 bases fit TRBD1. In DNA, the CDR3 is TGTGCCAGCAGCTTCACGGACAGGGGAGAGACCCAGTACTTC. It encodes CASSFTDRGETQYF. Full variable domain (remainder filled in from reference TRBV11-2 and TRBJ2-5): EAGVAQSPRYKIIEKRQSVAFWCNPISGHATLYWYQQILGQGPKLLIQFQNNGVVDDSQLPKDRFSAERLKGVDSTLKIQPAKLEDSAVYLCASSFTDRGETQYFGPGTRLLVL.